This is a list of T cell receptor beta chains from one sample in a study of shared clonotypes between healthy human individuals. TCRdb keeps only in-frame clones here, not all; method: immunoSEQ multiplex PCR. The data show about half a million clones, 75% to 80% seen once. Sequencing used PBMCs. All receptors come from a woman aged 40 to 50 in good health. Some clones in this sample may be carry-over from other donors' samples. CDR3s include the opening cysteine and the closing phenylalanine or tryptophan. The D gene is left open where the match is weak. Some rows have no size entry. The others give once, few or many, or a class for an expanded clone.

v_call	cdr3_length	clone_size	d_call	j_call	cdr3_aa	cdr3_nt
TRBV5-4	16	.	.	TRBJ2-3	CASSNPGAQSTDTQYF	TGTGCCAGCAGCAATCCGGGAGCACAAAGCACAGATACGCAGTATTTT
TRBV28	14	.	.	TRBJ1-2	CASIPTQGGYGYTF	TGTGCCAGCATTCCCACTCAGGGAGGATATGGCTACACCTTC
TRBV2	16	once	TRBD1	TRBJ1-5	CASSGDRGPANQPQHF	TGTGCCAGCAGCGGCGACAGGGGGCCTGCCAATCAGCCTCAGCATTTT
TRBV19	16	.	.	TRBJ1-3	CASSPGTRRPGNTIYF	TGTGCCAGTAGCCCAGGGACAAGGAGGCCCGGAAACACCATATATTTT
TRBV27	14	.	.	TRBJ2-5	CASSLRSWTETQYF	TGTGCCAGCAGTTTAAGGTCTTGGACGGAGACCCAGTACTTC
TRBV19	13	.	.	TRBJ2-1	CASSTGWGNEQFF	TGTGCAAGTAGTACGGGGTGGGGCAATGAGCAGTTCTTC
TRBV5-1	13	.	.	TRBJ1-2	CASSLSGDGGYTF	TGCGCCAGCAGCTTGTCAGGGGACGGTGGCTACACCTTC
TRBV28	14	few	TRBD2	TRBJ2-7	CASSLSTSGYEQYF	TGTGCCAGCAGTTTAAGTACTAGCGGTTACGAGCAGTACTTC
TRBV5-1	16	.	.	TRBJ2-7	CASSLVGLRMGYEQYF	TGCGCCAGCAGCTTGGTGGGCCTAAGAATGGGGTACGAGCAGTACTTC
TRBV2	14	.	.	TRBJ2-5	CASSDLQGQETQYF	TGTGCCAGCAGTGACCTCCAGGGGCAAGAGACCCAGTACTTC
TRBV19	11	.	.	TRBJ2-5	CASSSGETQYF	TGTGCCAGTAGTTCGGGGGAGACCCAGTACTTC
TRBV2	12	once	TRBD2	TRBJ2-7	CASKREEYEQYF	TGTGCCAGCAAGCGGGAGGAATATGAGCAGTACTTC
TRBV15	17	.	.	TRBJ2-3	CATSRDRRRSVADTQYF	TGTGCCACCAGCAGAGATCGGAGGCGATCCGTGGCAGATACGCAGTATTTT
TRBV4-2	15	.	TRBD1	TRBJ1-1	CASSPPGQRNTEAFF	TGTGCCAGCAGCCCCCCGGGACAGAGAAACACTGAAGCTTTCTTT
TRBV10-3	11	.	.	TRBJ1-1	CASRGLHEAFF	TGTGCCTCGCGGGGCTTACATGAAGCTTTCTTT
TRBV7-9	15	.	.	TRBJ1-3	CASSPPGQSGNTIYF	TGTGCCAGCAGCCCCCCCGGACAGTCTGGAAACACCATATATTTT
TRBV5-4	12	many	.	TRBJ2-3	CASSLSADTQYF	TGTGCCAGCAGCTTGTCTGCAGATACGCAGTATTTT
TRBV7-2	17	.	.	TRBJ2-3	CASSPSIGGYSTDTQYF	TGTGCCAGCAGCCCTTCCATAGGAGGGTATAGCACAGATACGCAGTATTTT
TRBV9	14	.	TRBD2	TRBJ2-3	CASSVSGSGDTQYF	TGTGCCAGCAGCGTTAGCGGGAGTGGGGATACGCAGTATTTT
TRBV5-1	15	.	TRBD2	TRBJ2-2	CASGSSGSFTGELFF	TGCGCCAGCGGGTCTAGCGGGAGCTTTACCGGGGAGCTGTTTTTT
TRBV18	15	.	.	TRBJ2-3	CASSLDRRSTDTQYF	TGTGCCAGCTCACTTGATCGGCGTAGCACAGATACGCAGTATTTT
TRBV7-2	15	.	.	TRBJ1-1	CASSLVPSMNTEAFF	TGTGCCAGCAGCTTAGTTCCGAGCATGAACACTGAAGCTTTCTTT
TRBV7-9	15	medium-sized	TRBD2	TRBJ2-7	CASSTRTSGSDEQYF	TGTGCCAGCAGCACCCGGACTAGCGGGAGCGACGAGCAGTACTTC